This is a list of T cell receptor beta chains from one sample in a study of long-term antiretroviral therapy in people with HIV. Profiled with immunoSEQ multiplex PCR; TCRdb holds only in-frame clones, not every one. The repertoire holds 25,000 to 30,000 clones, about 82% seen once, with about 10% in the top ten. This material consisted of unsorted PBMCs, taken 0.8 years before starting antiretroviral therapy. The source is a man between 18 and 29 years old with HIV. CDR3s include the opening cysteine and the closing phenylalanine or tryptophan. The D gene is left open where the match is weak. The size of a clone is reported for some rows only, either as once, few or many, or as a class for expanded clones.

length	V	D	J	size	DNA	CDR3
13	TRBV12-1	-	TRBJ1-5	-	TGTGCCAGCAGCTTGAGAGGTGCTCAGCCCCAGCATTTT	CASSLRGAQPQHF
18	TRBV28	TRBD1	TRBJ2-6	-	TGTGCCAGCAGTACCCCGGGACAGGGAAGCTCTGGGGCCAACGTCCTGACTTTC	CASSTPGQGSSGANVLTF
18	TRBV5-1	TRBD1	TRBJ2-3	-	TGCGCCAGCAGTTCAAACCCGCCGGGACAGGGGGCAACAGATACGCAGTATTTT	CASSSNPPGQGATDTQYF
13	TRBV6-5	-	TRBJ2-5	-	TGTGCCAGCAGTTACGCAGGGTGGGAGACCCAGTACTTC	CASSYAGWETQYF
14	TRBV30	-	TRBJ1-5	-	TGTGCCTGGAGCCTAGGGCCGGGGGTTCAGCCCCAGCATTTT	CAWSLGPGVQPQHF
12	TRBV7-9	-	TRBJ1-5	-	TGTGCCAGCAGCTTAGATGGTCAGCCCCAGCATTTT	CASSLDGQPQHF
16	TRBV5-6	-	TRBJ1-1	-	TGTGCCAGCAGCTTGGTCCATCAGCGCGGGAACACTGAAGCTTTCTTT	CASSLVHQRGNTEAFF
13	TRBV6-6	-	TRBJ1-2	few	TGTGCCAGCAGGGCCGCGAAGGCAGATGGCTACACCTTC	CASRAAKADGYTF
16	TRBV5-1	-	TRBJ2-7	few	TGCGCCAGCAGCGGATCATTGGCCGAGAGCTCCTACGAGCAGTACTTC	CASSGSLAESSYEQYF
15	TRBV12-5	TRBD2	TRBJ2-3	-	TGTGCTAGTGACCATCCCGGGACTAGCGGTAATACGCAGTATTTT	CASDHPGTSGNTQYF
15	TRBV15	-	TRBJ1-2	once	TGTGCCACCAGCAGAGATATGGGCAGGACTTATGGCTACACCTTC	CATSRDMGRTYGYTF
17	TRBV7-6	TRBD2	TRBJ2-1	-	TGTGCCAGCAGCTTAGTATTACAGCGGGGGAGCTACAATGAGCAGTTCTTC	CASSLVLQRGSYNEQFF
14	TRBV19	-	TRBJ1-2	once	TGTGCCAGTAGTTTTAACAGGAATAACTATGGCTACACCTTC	CASSFNRNNYGYTF
15	TRBV7-9	-	TRBJ1-1	-	TGTGCCAGCAGCTTAGGCTTTGGGGGGGTGGGGGAAGCTTTCTTT	CASSLGFGGVGEAFF
15	TRBV25-1	TRBD2	TRBJ2-2	-	TGTGCCAGCAGTGACAGGACTAGCAACACCGGGGAGCTGTTTTTT	CASSDRTSNTGELFF
15	TRBV5-6	TRBD2	TRBJ2-3	-	TGTGCCAGCAGCTTTAGCCTAGCGGGCACAGATACGCAGTATTTT	CASSFSLAGTDTQYF
15	TRBV7-2	TRBD2	TRBJ2-7	-	TGTGCCAGCTCGGGACTAGCGGGATTTGTTAGCGAGCAGTACTTC	CASSGLAGFVSEQYF
14	TRBV19	-	TRBJ2-4	-	TGTGCCAGTAGTATGGCGGTAGCCAAAAACATTCAGTACTTC	CASSMAVAKNIQYF
12	TRBV18	-	TRBJ1-2	-	TGTGCCAGCTCACCCGGACAGAATGGCTACACCTTC	CASSPGQNGYTF
14	TRBV6-5	-	TRBJ2-5	-	TGTGCCAGCAGTGACACCCAGAAGTGGGAGACCCAGTACTTC	CASSDTQKWETQYF
15	TRBV4-2	-	TRBJ2-3	-	TGTGCCAGCAGCCAAGAGGGGACTAGCACAGATACGCAGTATTTT	CASSQEGTSTDTQYF
15	TRBV19	-	TRBJ2-7	-	TGTGCCAGTAATCCTAGCGTCCAAGGGGCCTACGAGCAGTACTTC	CASNPSVQGAYEQYF
15	TRBV30	TRBD1	TRBJ1-1	-	TGTGCCTGGAGGGTAGCGGGACAGCCGAACACTGAAGCTTTCTTT	CAWRVAGQPNTEAFF
14	TRBV11-2	-	TRBJ2-1	-	TGTGCCAGCAGCTTAGATTGGGCCGCAGTGGAGCAGTTCTTC	CASSLDWAAVEQFF
15	TRBV4-3	-	TRBJ2-1	-	TGCGCCAGCAGCCAAGATAGTGGCTACTACAATGAGCAGTTCTTC	CASSQDSGYYNEQFF
13	TRBV27	-	TRBJ2-5	-	TGTGCCAGCAGTTCCCGGTGGCAAGAGACCCAGTACTTC	CASSSRWQETQYF
13	TRBV19	-	TRBJ2-1	medium-sized	TGTGCCAGTAGTATAGCCCACGGGGATGAGCAGTTCTTC	CASSIAHGDEQFF
12	TRBV7-6	-	TRBJ2-7	once	TGTGCCAGCAGCTTATATGTGGGCGAGCAGTACTTC	CASSLYVGEQYF
16	TRBV29-1	TRBD1	TRBJ1-2	once	TGCAGCGTGCAGGGGGACCTCATAAGTTATAACTATGGCTACACCTTC	CSVQGDLISYNYGYTF
17	TRBV27	-	TRBJ1-1	medium-sized	TGTGCCAGCAGTTTATTCTTCAGGGAACCCATGAACACTGAAGCTTTCTTT	CASSLFFREPMNTEAFF
13	TRBV9	-	TRBJ2-7	once	TGTGCCAGCAGTGCGCCGAACTCCTACGAGCAGTACTTC	CASSAPNSYEQYF
14	TRBV11-1	-	TRBJ2-1	-	TGTGCCAGCAGCTTTGGGGGAGAGGACTATGAGCAGTTCTTC	CASSFGGEDYEQFF
13	TRBV19	TRBD1	TRBJ1-1	once	TGTGCCAGTAACCCAGGGGGGAACACTGAAGCTTTCTTT	CASNPGGNTEAFF
19	TRBV9	TRBD1	TRBJ2-7	-	TGTGCCAGCAGCGTAGAGGACAGGGGGCGCGTTAAAGTCTCCTACGAGCAGTACTTC	CASSVEDRGRVKVSYEQYF
16	TRBV10-3	TRBD1	TRBJ2-4	-	TGTGCCATCAGTTCACAAACAGGGGGGTCCAAAAACATTCAGTACTTC	CAISSQTGGSKNIQYF